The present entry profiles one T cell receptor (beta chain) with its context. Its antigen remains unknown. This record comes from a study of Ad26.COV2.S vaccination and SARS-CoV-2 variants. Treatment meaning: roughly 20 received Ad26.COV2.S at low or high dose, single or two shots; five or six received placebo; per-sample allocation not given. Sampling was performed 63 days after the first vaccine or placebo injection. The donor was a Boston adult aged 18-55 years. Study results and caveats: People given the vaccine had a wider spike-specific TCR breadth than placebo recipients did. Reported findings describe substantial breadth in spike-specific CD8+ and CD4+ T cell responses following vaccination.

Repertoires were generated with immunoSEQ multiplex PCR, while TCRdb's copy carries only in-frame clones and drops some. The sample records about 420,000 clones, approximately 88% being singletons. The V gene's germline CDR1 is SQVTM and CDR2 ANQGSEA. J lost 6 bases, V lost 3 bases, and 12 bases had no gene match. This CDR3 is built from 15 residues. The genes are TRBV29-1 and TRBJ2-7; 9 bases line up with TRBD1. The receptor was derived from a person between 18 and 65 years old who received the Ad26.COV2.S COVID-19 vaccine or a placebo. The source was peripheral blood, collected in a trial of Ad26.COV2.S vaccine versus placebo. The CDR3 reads CSVEVPQQGAGEQYF. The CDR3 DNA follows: TGCAGCGTTGAGGTTCCCCAACAGGGGGCGGGCGAGCAGTACTTC.